A single sample is the source of the 29 T cell receptor beta chains below, sequenced in a study of T cells in Graves' hyperthyroidism and ophthalmopathy. Amplified TCR beta CDR3 regions came from RNA transcripts. When the TCR CDR3 underwent first-round RT-PCR, the HTBI primer set was used. TCRdb passed the multiplex PCR reads through MiXCR, listing each CDR3 protein once. The data show fewer than 350,000 distinct CDR3 sequences, 15% to 20% seen once. The sequenced material came from blood. All receptors come from a middle-aged woman with Graves' ophthalmopathy.

This CDR3 reads CASSYSVAEAFF. CDR3 nucleotide sequence: TGTGCCAGCAGTTACTCGGTTGCTGAAGCTTTCTTT. The chain carries TRBV6-2 or TRBV6-3 and TRBJ1-1; D unclear. The CDR3 consists of 12 residues. Trimming shortened V by 0 bases and J by 6 bases, and 5 bases separated the two germline ends. Per the germline V gene, CDR1 is MNHEY and CDR2 is SVGEGT.

At least ten counts were recorded for this clonotype. The rearrangement links TRBV28 to TRBJ1-1; tentatively, D is TRBD1 (6 bases). The germline CDR1 and CDR2 sequences are MDHEN and SYDVKM. Trimming stripped 5 bases from V and 4 bases from J, with 17 bases between. This CDR3 has 15 residues. CDR3 nucleotide sequence: TGTGCCAGCAGTGCCCCAGGGGCCGTTCGCACTGAAGCTTTCTTT. Residues: CASSAPGAVRTEAFF.

The chain uses TRBV28 and TRBJ1-2, with D tentatively TRBD1 (6 bases). This CDR3 region has 15 residues. V was cut by 5 bases and J by 1 base, with 14 bases left in between. CDR1 and CDR2 (germline): MDHEN, SYDVKM. This CDR3 reads CASSAPTGLNYGYTF. The CDR3 coding sequence is TGTGCCAGCAGTGCCCCCACAGGGCTTAACTATGGCTACACCTTC.

The table lists this clonotype with many counts. The chain recombines TRBV2 with TRBJ2-5; the D is unclear. V gave up 5 bases and J gave up 5 bases, with 12 bases separating them. The germline gives CDR1 SNHLY, CDR2 FYNNEI. The length of the CDR3 is 13 residues. The CDR3 nucleotides read TGTGCCAGCAGTTCGGATTATTTGGAGACCCAGTACTTC. Translation gives CASSSDYLETQYF.

Remarks on this clonotype: With a much larger clone just one base away, this may be a read error. This sequence joins TRBV6-1 and TRBJ2-5; no clear D gene. This CDR3 is 13 amino acids long. CDR1 and CDR2 from the germline V gene are MNHNS and SASEGT. CDR3 nucleotides: TGTGCCAGCATTCGGTCCCTGCGAGAGACCCGGTACTTC. Translating it yields CASIRSLRETRYF.

This clonotype was counted many times. This rearrangement joins TRBV29-1 to TRBJ1-1; 9 nucleotides match TRBD1. Trimming at V came to 7 bases and at J to 7 bases, leaving 4 bases not matched to a gene. CDR3 size: 11 residues. Germline V gene lookup returns CDR1 SQVTM and CDR2 ANQGSEA. The CDR3 is CSAEGQGEAFF. The CDR3 nucleotides read TGCAGCGCTGAGGGACAGGGTGAAGCTTTCTTT.

The V and J genes are TRBV6-2 or TRBV6-3 and TRBJ2-7; 7 bases are shared with TRBD2. This CDR3 contains 16 residues. CDR1 is MNHEY, CDR2 SVGEGT, per germline. With 5 bases clipped from V and 4 bases from J, the junction kept 14 bases outside the gene matches. CDR3 sequence: CASSDPGRPEGYEQYF. The CDR3 bases are TGTGCCAGCAGTGACCCCGGGAGGCCCGAGGGTTACGAGCAGTACTTC.

This clonotype was recorded many times. This sequence joins TRBV20-1 and TRBJ1-2; D not resolved. V was clipped by 3 bases and J by 0 bases, with 17 bases between them. CDR1 and CDR2 (germline): DFQATT, SNEGSKA (reference sequence). CDR3 size: 16 residues. The CDR3 reads CSARSYGQRSNYGYTF. The CDR3, as DNA: TGCAGTGCTAGGAGTTATGGCCAGAGGTCTAACTATGGCTACACCTTC.

This clonotype was detected many times. The genes are TRBV3-1 and TRBJ1-2, with a tentative D call TRBD1 (6 bases). This CDR3 has 16 residues. V was cut by 3 bases and J by 1 base, with 15 bases left in between. Germline V gives CDR1 LGHDT, CDR2 YNNKEL (reference sequence). The CDR3 loop reads CASSHDQTGFNYGYTF. CDR3 DNA: TGTGCCAGCAGCCACGATCAGACAGGTTTTAACTATGGCTACACCTTC. The full variable domain, its missing parts supplied by reference TRBV3-1 and TRBJ1-2, is DTAVSQTPKYLVTQMGNDKSIKCEQNLGHDTMYWYKQDSKKFLKIMFSYNNKELIINETVPNRFSPKSPDKAHLNLHINSLELGDSAVYFCASSHDQTGFNYGYTFGSGTRLTVV.

This clonotype was counted many times. The V gene is TRBV15, the J gene TRBJ2-1; TRBD2 matches at 12 bases. J was trimmed by 5 bases and V by 2 bases; bases with no gene match: 13. This CDR3 spans 19 amino acids. Germline-derived CDR1 and CDR2 are LNHNV and YYDKDF (reference sequence). CDR3 region: CATSRKGLAGTRRNNEQFF. Written as DNA, the CDR3 is TGTGCCACCAGCAGAAAAGGACTAGCGGGAACCCGCCGCAACAATGAGCAGTTCTTC. The full variable domain, completed using reference TRBV15 and TRBJ2-1, is DAMVIQNPRYQVTQFGKPVTLSCSQTLNHNVMYWYQQKSSQAPKLLFHYYDKDFNNEADTPDNFQSRRPNTSFCFLDIRSPGLGDTAMYLCATSRKGLAGTRRNNEQFFGPGTRLTVL.

For this clonotype: It may be a read error: a sequence one base away is much more abundant. The J gene is TRBJ2-6, the V gene TRBV7-9; perhaps D is TRBD1 or TRBD2 (5 bases each). Germline V lookup: CDR1 SEHNR, CDR2 FQNEAQ (reference sequence). The CDR3 contains 15 residues. The DNA for the CDR3 is TGTGCCAGCAGCTTAGCCGGGGCTGGGGCCAACGCCCTGACTTTC. Translation: CASSLAGAGANALTF.

The chain couples TRBV6-2 or TRBV6-3 to TRBJ1-1; D call uncertain. Germline V gene data show CDR1 as MNHEY and CDR2 as SVGEGT. This CDR3 is built from 14 residues. Deletions cut 4 bases from V and 4 bases from J, with 13 bases between. CDR3: CASSFALPGTEAFF. In DNA form, the CDR3 reads TGTGCCAGCAGTTTTGCCCTCCCTGGCACTGAAGCTTTCTTT.

This clonotype has a count of ten or more. The chain is built from TRBV29-1 and TRBJ1-2; 7 bases are a match to TRBD1. CDR1 and CDR2 (germline): SQVTM, ANQGSEA. The CDR3 sequence is 16 residues long. Trimming took 3 bases from V and 4 from J; bases not matched to a gene: 14. This chain's CDR3 is CSVDGAKQGIGYGYTF. CDR3 nucleotides: TGCAGCGTTGATGGAGCCAAACAGGGGATTGGCTATGGCTACACCTTC.

The chain couples TRBV6-5 to TRBJ1-1; no definite D call. The germline CDR1 and CDR2 sequences are MNHEY and SVGAGI. The CDR3 runs 15 residues. V lost 0 bases and J 0 bases, leaving 8 bases between the germline ends. CDR3 bases: TGTGCCAGCAGTTACTCCGTCGGGATGAACACTGAAGCTTTCTTT. Its translation: CASSYSVGMNTEAFF.

This clonotype was seen once. J is TRBJ2-7 and V is TRBV18; D is undetermined. V gave up 6 bases and J gave up 2 bases, with 14 bases separating them. CDR3 length equals 14 residues. Per the germline V gene, CDR1 is KGHSH and CDR2 is LQKENI. The CDR3 is CASSEAGWAYEQYF. Here the CDR3 DNA reads TGTGCCAGCTCCGAGGCAGGATGGGCCTACGAGCAGTACTTC.

This clonotype was counted ten times or more. The V gene is TRBV29-1, the J gene TRBJ1-2; D gene uncertain. V was shortened by 5 bases and J by 7 bases, with 11 bases between the two germline ends. Germline assignment: CDR1 SQVTM and CDR2 ANQGSEA. The CDR3 length is 11 residues. CDR3 sequence reads: CSVSWGGGYTF. The CDR3 DNA reads TGCAGCGTTAGTTGGGGAGGTGGCTACACCTTC.

This clonotype was detected ten times or more. A read error may produce the germline difference seen at one junction end. This chain joins TRBV28 and TRBJ2-7; 10 bases map to TRBD2. In germline, CDR1 is MDHEN, CDR2 SYDVKM. CDR3 length equals 14 residues. CDR3 nucleotides: TGTGCCAGCAGCGCGAGCGGGAGGGCCCACGAGCGGTACTTC. Translating it yields CASSASGRAHERYF.

The chain is built from TRBV27 and TRBJ1-1, with 8 bases matching TRBD1. CDR1 and CDR2 from the germline V gene are MNHEY and SMNVEV (reference sequence). The CDR3 runs 21 residues. The V and J ends lost 3 bases and 1 base, in that order; junction bases with no gene match: 22. CDR3: CASSLLYRDRIVYCGNTEAFF. Here the CDR3 DNA reads TGTGCCAGCAGTTTGTTATACCGGGACAGGATCGTTTATTGCGGGAACACTGAAGCTTTCTTT.

Turning to this clonotype: One end of the junction fails to match germline, which may point to a read error. This rearrangement joins TRBV5-6 to TRBJ2-7; D is ambiguous. This CDR3 has 13 residues. The germline V gene encodes CDR1 SGHDT and CDR2 YYEEEE. Written as DNA, the CDR3 is TGTGCCAGAAGCTATGGCAGAGAGTACGAGCAGTACTTC. As protein: CARSYGREYEQYF.

This clonotype was seen at least ten times. The chain has TRBV4-2 and TRBJ1-5; 7 nucleotides match TRBD1. V gave up 4 bases and J gave up 3 bases; unmatched junction bases: 12. Germline V gene data show CDR1 as LGHNA and CDR2 as YNFKEQ. The CDR3 totals 17 residues. CDR3 residues: CASSPTGQGGTNQPQHF. In nucleotides, the CDR3 is TGTGCCAGCAGCCCGACGGGGCAGGGGGGAACCAATCAGCCCCAGCATTTT.

This clonotype was detected many times. As the CDR3 is not closed by the conserved phenylalanine or tryptophan, this likely results from a read error. The chain links TRBV2 to TRBJ2-7; possible D gene TRBD2, 6 bases. The V gene lost 6 bases and the J gene lost 2 bases, with 11 bases spanning the gap. Germline V lookup: CDR1 SNHLY, CDR2 FYNNEI. The CDR3 is 13 residues long. The CDR3 region is CASRGGRAYEQYS. In nucleotides, the CDR3 is TGTGCCAGCAGGGGGGGACGAGCCTACGAGCAGTACTCC.

This clonotype showed up many times. The chain uses TRBV30 and TRBJ1-5; D not certain. Germline V gene lookup returns CDR1 GTSNPN and CDR2 SVGIG (reference sequence). Trimming took 0 bases from V and 3 from J, leaving 9 bases between them. CDR3 length: 14 amino acids. The CDR3 loop is CAWSVRQTNQPQHF. DNA of the CDR3: TGTGCCTGGAGTGTAAGACAAACCAATCAGCCCCAGCATTTT.

In regard to this clonotype: Just one base apart from a much larger clone, this may be a read error. The chain has TRBV7-2 and TRBJ1-2, with D unclear. Germline-derived CDR1 and CDR2 are SGHTA and FQGNSA. The CDR3 spans 14 residues. The CDR3 reads CVSSLGGISYGYTF. In nucleotides, the CDR3 is TGTGTCAGCAGCTTAGGAGGGATCAGCTATGGCTACACCTTC.

This chain uses TRBV6-4 with TRBJ1-1; tentatively, D is TRBD1 (5 bases). V gave up 5 bases and J gave up 5 bases, with 15 bases separating them. This CDR3 has 14 amino acids. Looked up from germline, CDR1 is MRHNA and CDR2 is SNTAGT. The CDR3 nucleotides are TGTGCCAGCAGTCGGAACAGGCTAGTGACTGAAGCTTTCTTT. Residues: CASSRNRLVTEAFF.

This clonotype was found many times. The chain combines TRBV27 with TRBJ1-2; 7 positions agree with TRBD1. Germline loops: CDR1 MNHEY, CDR2 SMNVEV (reference sequence). The CDR3 consists of 13 residues. V shed 2 bases and J 8 bases; nucleotides not matched to a gene: 5. The CDR3 sequence: CASSLTGDGGYTF. The CDR3 DNA sequence: TGTGCCAGCAGTTTAACAGGGGATGGAGGCTACACCTTC.

This rearrangement joins TRBV4-1 to TRBJ1-6; weak D call: TRBD1 (5 bases). The germline V gene has CDR1 MGHRA and CDR2 YSYEKL. The CDR3 spans 15 residues. The ends were cut back, 1 base at V and 7 bases at J, with 11 bases in the middle. The CDR3 here is CASSQVPTENSPLHF. The CDR3 nucleotides are TGCGCCAGCAGCCAAGTTCCGACAGAGAATTCACCCCTCCACTTT.

This clonotype was observed many times. The chain has TRBV10-1 and TRBJ2-7; D remains ambiguous. V lost 2 bases and J lost 3, with 8 bases in between. Germline V CDR1 and CDR2: WNHNN, SYGVQD (reference sequence). This CDR3 has 13 residues. This CDR3 reads CASSEDPNYEQYF. Written as DNA, the CDR3 is TGCGCCAGCAGTGAGGACCCGAACTACGAGCAGTACTTC.

This clonotype appeared many times. Here the CDR3 DNA reads TGTGCCAGCAGCTTAGCGGATGACTACACCTTC. It encodes CASSLADDYTF. The chain links TRBV7-9 to TRBJ1-2; D remains unclear. V lost 0 bases and J lost 10, with 6 bases in between. CDR1 and CDR2 (germline): SEHNR, FQNEAQ (reference sequence). This CDR3 is built from 11 residues.

This clonotype was seen ten or more times. The CDR3 sequence is CATMGRLDPSSYEQYF. The CDR3 nucleotides are TGTGCCACTATGGGACGACTAGACCCGAGCTCCTACGAGCAGTACTTC. This rearrangement joins TRBV10-3 to TRBJ2-7; D is possibly TRBD2 (6 bases). The germline V gene has CDR1 ENHRY and CDR2 SYGVKD. This CDR3 has 16 amino acids. The V end lost 10 bases, the J end lost 0 bases, and 22 bases lay between the germline ends.